This T cell receptor beta chain was recovered during a study of graft-versus-host responses after intestinal transplantation. Whole-study context: Every recipient had anti-thymocyte globulin induction and 2 to 3 years of tacrolimus plus steroids. Overall study findings and caveats: Across patients carrying graft-donor T cell macrochimerism, allografts held high graft-versus-host to host-versus-graft clonal ratios. The recipient marrow held GvH clones, and some of them showed up first in ileum or blood.

TCRdb's table, derived via immunoSEQ multiplex PCR, lists solely in-frame clones and lacks some. The sample contains approximately 39,000 clones, less than 95% of which appear only once. Per the germline V gene, CDR1 is MNHNS and CDR2 is SASEGT. This CDR3 has 13 amino acids. Trimming left V 6 bases short and J 9 bases short, with 15 bases between. Points on this clone: Its matching antigen is unknown.

This TCR came from a human donor who was the organ donor for an intestinal transplant. This material consisted of unstimulated CD4+ T cells sorted from spleen or lymph node cells, taken before transplant. V gene TRBV6-1 combines with J gene TRBJ1-5; D is unresolved. The CDR3 is CASSRGSRRPQHF. DNA for the CDR3: TGTGCCAGCAGCCGGGGTTCCCGTCGGCCCCAGCATTTT.